This T cell receptor (beta chain) is drawn from a study of CD8+ T cells in alopecia areata. Study-wide results and caveats: Mice showed clearer TCR sharing than patients did, a gap that was possibly HLA-related. Normal scalp showed lower clonality than lesional scalp, especially alopecia totalis/universalis.

Germline V gene sequence: CDR1 MNHEY, CDR2 SMNVEV (reference sequence). V lost 4 bases and J lost 4; bases outside the gene matches: 11. The CDR3 has 16 residues. On this clone itself: Its antigen is not identified.

RNA was extracted and reverse transcribed into cDNA as the sequencing template. Repertoires were generated with immunoSEQ multiplex PCR, while TCRdb's copy carries only in-frame clones and drops some. The table includes about 100,000 clones, roughly 64% detected once. The clonotype originates from a human donor in good health. The chain links TRBV27 to TRBJ2-3, with TRBD1 identical over 7 bases. The sequenced sample was CD8+ T cells sorted from blood. Here the CDR3 DNA reads TGTGCCAGCAGTTATTTGAGACAGGGAAGTTCAGATACGCAGTATTTT. Amino acid sequence: CASSYLRQGSSDTQYF.